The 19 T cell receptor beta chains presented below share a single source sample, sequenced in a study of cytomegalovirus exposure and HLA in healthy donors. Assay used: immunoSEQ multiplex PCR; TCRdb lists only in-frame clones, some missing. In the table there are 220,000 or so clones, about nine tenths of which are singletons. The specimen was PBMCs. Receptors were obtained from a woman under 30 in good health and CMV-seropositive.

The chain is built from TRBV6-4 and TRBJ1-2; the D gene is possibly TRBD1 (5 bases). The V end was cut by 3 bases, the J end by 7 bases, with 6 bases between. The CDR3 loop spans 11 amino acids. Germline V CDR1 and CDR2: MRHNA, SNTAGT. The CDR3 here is CASSDGAGYTF. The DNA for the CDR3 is TGTGCCAGCAGTGATGGGGCTGGCTACACCTTC.

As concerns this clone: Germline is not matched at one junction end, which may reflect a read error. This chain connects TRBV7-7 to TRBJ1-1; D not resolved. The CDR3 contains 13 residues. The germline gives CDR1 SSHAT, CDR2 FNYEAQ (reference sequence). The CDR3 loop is CASSSSPGTEAFF. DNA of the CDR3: TGTGCTAGCAGCTCCAGTCCGGGGACTGAAGCTTTCTTT.

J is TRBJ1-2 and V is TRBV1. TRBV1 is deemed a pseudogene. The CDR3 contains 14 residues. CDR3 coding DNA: TGCACCAGCAGCCATCGCCCCTATTGTTATGGCTACACCTTC. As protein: CTSSHRPYCYGYTF.

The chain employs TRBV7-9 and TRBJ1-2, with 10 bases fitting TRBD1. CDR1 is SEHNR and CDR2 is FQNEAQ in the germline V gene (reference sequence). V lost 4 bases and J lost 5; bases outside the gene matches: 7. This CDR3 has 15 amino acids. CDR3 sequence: CASSSDRGQAYGYTF. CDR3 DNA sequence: TGTGCCAGCAGCTCAGACAGGGGGCAAGCGTATGGCTACACCTTC.

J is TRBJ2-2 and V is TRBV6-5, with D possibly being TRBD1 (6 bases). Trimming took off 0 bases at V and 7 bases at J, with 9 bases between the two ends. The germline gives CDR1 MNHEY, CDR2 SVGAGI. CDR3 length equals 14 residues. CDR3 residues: CASSYSGGVGELFF. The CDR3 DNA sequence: TGTGCCAGCAGTTACTCAGGGGGAGTCGGGGAGCTGTTTTTT.

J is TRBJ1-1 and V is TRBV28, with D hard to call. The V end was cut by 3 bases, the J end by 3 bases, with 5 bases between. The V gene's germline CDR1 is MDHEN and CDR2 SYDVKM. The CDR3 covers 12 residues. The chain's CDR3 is CASSFRDTEAFF. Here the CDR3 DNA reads TGTGCCAGCAGTTTCCGGGACACTGAAGCTTTCTTT.

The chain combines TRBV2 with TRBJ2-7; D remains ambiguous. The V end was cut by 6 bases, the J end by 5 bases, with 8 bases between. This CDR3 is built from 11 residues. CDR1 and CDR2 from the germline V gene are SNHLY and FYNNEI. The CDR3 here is CASRENNEQYF. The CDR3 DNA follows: TGTGCCAGCAGGGAAAACAACGAGCAGTACTTC.

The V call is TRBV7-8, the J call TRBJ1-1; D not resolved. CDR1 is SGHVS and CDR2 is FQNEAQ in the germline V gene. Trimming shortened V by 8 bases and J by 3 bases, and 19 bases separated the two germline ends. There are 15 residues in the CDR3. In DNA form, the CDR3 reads TGTGCCAGCCGAGGCGGCTTGGGTTTGTACACTGAAGCTTTCTTT. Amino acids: CASRGGLGLYTEAFF. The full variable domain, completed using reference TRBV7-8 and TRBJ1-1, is GAGVSQSPRYKVAKRGQDVALRCDPISGHVSLFWYQQALGQGPEFLTYFQNEAQLDKSGLPSDRFFAERPEGSVSTLKIQRTQQEDSAVYLCASRGGLGLYTEAFFGQGTRLTVV.

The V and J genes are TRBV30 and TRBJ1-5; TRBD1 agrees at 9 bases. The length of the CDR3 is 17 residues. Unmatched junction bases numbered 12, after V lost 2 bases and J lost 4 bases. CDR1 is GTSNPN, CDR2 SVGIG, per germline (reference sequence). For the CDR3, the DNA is TGTGCCTGGAGTACTACACAGGGGGCGAATGCTAATCAGCCCCAGCATTTT. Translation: CAWSTTQGANANQPQHF.

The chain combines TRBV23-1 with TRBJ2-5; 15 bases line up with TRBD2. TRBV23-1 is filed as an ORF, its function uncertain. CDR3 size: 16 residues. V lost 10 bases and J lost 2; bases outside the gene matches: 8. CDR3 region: CATGTSGRSGQETQYF. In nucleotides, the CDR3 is TGCGCCACCGGGACTAGCGGGAGGAGTGGGCAAGAGACCCAGTACTTC.

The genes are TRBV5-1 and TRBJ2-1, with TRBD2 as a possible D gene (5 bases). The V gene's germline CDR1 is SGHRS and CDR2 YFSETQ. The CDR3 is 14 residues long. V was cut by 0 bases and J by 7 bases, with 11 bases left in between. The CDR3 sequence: CASSLVGPGNEQFF. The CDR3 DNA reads TGCGCCAGCAGCTTGGTCGGGCCGGGGAATGAGCAGTTCTTC.

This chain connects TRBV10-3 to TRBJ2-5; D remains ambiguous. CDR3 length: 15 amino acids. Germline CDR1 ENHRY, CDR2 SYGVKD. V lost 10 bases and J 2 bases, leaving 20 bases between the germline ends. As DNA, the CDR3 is TGTGCCACACGACCCCTAGAAATTGGTCAAGAGACCCAGTACTTC. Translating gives CATRPLEIGQETQYF.

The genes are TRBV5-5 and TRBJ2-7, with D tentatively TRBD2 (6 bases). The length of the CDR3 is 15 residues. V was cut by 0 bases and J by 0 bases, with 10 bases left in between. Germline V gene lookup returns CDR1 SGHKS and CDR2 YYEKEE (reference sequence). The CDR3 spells CASSLAQGLSYEQYF. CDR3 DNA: TGTGCCAGCAGCTTGGCGCAGGGACTCTCCTACGAGCAGTACTTC.

Here the CDR3 DNA reads TGTGCCTGCCCGTGGGGTAGCGGGAGCTACAATGAGCAGTTCTTC. Translation gives CACPWGSGSYNEQFF. The chain uses TRBV30 and TRBJ2-1; 9 bases line up with TRBD2. From germline, CDR1 is GTSNPN and CDR2 SVGIG (reference sequence). The CDR3 runs to 15 residues. With V trimmed by 6 bases and J by 3 bases, 9 bases remained unmatched.

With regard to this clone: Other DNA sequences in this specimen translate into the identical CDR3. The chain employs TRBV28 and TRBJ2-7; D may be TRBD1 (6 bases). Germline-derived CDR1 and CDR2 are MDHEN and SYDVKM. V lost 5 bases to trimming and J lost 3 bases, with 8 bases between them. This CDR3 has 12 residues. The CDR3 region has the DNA TGTGCCAGCAGTCCGGACAGCTACGAGCAGTACTTC. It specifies CASSPDSYEQYF.

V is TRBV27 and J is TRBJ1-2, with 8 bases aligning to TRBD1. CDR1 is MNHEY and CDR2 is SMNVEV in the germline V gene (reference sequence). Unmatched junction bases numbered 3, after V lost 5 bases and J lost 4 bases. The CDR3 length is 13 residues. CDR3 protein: CASSRQGSYGYTF. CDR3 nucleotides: TGTGCCAGCAGTCGACAGGGGAGCTATGGCTACACCTTC.

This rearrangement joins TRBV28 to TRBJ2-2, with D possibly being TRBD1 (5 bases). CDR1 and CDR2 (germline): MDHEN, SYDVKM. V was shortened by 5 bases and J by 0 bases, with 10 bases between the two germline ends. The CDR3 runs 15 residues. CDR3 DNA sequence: TGTGCCAGCAGTGTAAGACAGACGAACACCGGGGAGCTGTTTTTT. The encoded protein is CASSVRQTNTGELFF.

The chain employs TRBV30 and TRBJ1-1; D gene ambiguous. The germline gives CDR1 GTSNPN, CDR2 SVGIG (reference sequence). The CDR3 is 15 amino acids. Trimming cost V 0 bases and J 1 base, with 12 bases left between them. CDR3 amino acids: CAWSVEVGWNTEAFF. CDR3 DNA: TGTGCCTGGAGTGTGGAGGTTGGCTGGAACACTGAAGCTTTCTTT. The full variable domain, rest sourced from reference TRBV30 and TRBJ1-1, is SQTIHQWPATLVQPVGSPLSLECTVEGTSNPNLYWYRQAAGRGLQLLFYSVGIGQISSEVPQNLSASRPQDRQFILSSKKLLLSDSGFYLCAWSVEVGWNTEAFFGQGTRLTVV.

The CDR3 nucleotides are TGTGCCAGCAGTCCTCTTGGACAGGGTAGGGAGCAGTACTTC. This translates into CASSPLGQGREQYF. V is TRBV28 and J is TRBJ2-7; 8 bases fit TRBD1. Germline trimming cut 5 bases from V and 7 bases from J; bases unmatched to any gene: 10. The CDR3 has 14 amino acids. The germline gives CDR1 MDHEN, CDR2 SYDVKM.